These 32 T cell receptor beta chains were sequenced from one sample in a study of T cell changes during pregnancy in multiple sclerosis. Measured with immunoSEQ multiplex PCR; TCRdb has only the in-frame clones, and not every one. The sample has roughly 100,000 clones; 90% are singletons. The material sequenced was peripheral blood, taken in the second trimester of pregnancy. The receptors here all came from a female donor in good health, enrolled as a control in a pregnancy study.

The chain uses TRBV13 and TRBJ2-7; 8 bases are shared with TRBD1. The V gene's germline CDR1 is PRHDT and CDR2 FYEKMQ (reference sequence). Trimming cost V 6 bases and J 0 bases; bases outside gene matches: 7. The CDR3 covers 15 residues. CDR3 bases: TGTGCCAGCAGTACCGGGACAGGAAGCTCCTACGAGCAGTACTTC. It codes for CASSTGTGSSYEQYF.

The J gene is TRBJ2-3, the V gene TRBV7-2; 7 bases fit TRBD2. V gave up 6 bases and J gave up 2 bases; unmatched junction bases: 8. The CDR3 is 15 residues long. CDR1 is SGHTA, CDR2 FQGNSA, per germline. In DNA, the CDR3 is TGTGCCAGCAGTTGGGGGGGTCCGTTCACAGATACGCAGTATTTT. Translated: CASSWGGPFTDTQYF.

This chain connects TRBV19 to TRBJ2-5; 8 bases are shared with TRBD2. The CDR3 runs 15 residues. Germline V gene data show CDR1 as LNHDA and CDR2 as SQIVND (reference sequence). The trim removed 2 bases at V and 2 bases at J, leaving 4 bases unmatched. In DNA form, the CDR3 reads TGTGCCAGTAGTATAAACGGGGGGGGACAAGAGACCCAGTACTTC. This encodes CASSINGGGQETQYF.

The genes are TRBV15 and TRBJ1-3; D perhaps matches TRBD1 (5 bases). The V end lost 0 bases, the J end lost 5 bases, and 11 bases lay between the germline ends. There are 15 residues in the CDR3. Germline V gives CDR1 LNHNV, CDR2 YYDKDF (reference sequence). DNA of the CDR3: TGTGCCACCAGCAGAGATGCAGGGCGCCGAAACACCATATATTTT. Protein: CATSRDAGRRNTIYF. Variable domain in full (rest from reference TRBV15 and TRBJ1-3): DAMVIQNPRYQVTQFGKPVTLSCSQTLNHNVMYWYQQKSSQAPKLLFHYYDKDFNNEADTPDNFQSRRPNTSFCFLDIRSPGLGDTAMYLCATSRDAGRRNTIYFGEGSWLTVV.

The rearrangement uses TRBV5-1 and TRBJ2-1, with a possible D match to TRBD2 (5 bases). The CDR3 extends over 14 amino acids. V was shortened by 4 bases and J by 2 bases, with 10 bases between the two germline ends. Germline-derived CDR1 and CDR2 are SGHRS and YFSETQ. CDR3 in amino acids: CASSLDGAYNEQFF. CDR3 sequence (DNA): TGCGCCAGCAGCCTTGACGGGGCCTACAATGAGCAGTTCTTC.

The chain employs TRBV9 and TRBJ2-1; D might be TRBD2 (5 bases). Germline CDR1 SGDLS, CDR2 YYNGEE. Trimming shortened V by 0 bases and J by 9 bases, and 10 bases separated the two germline ends. The CDR3 runs to 13 residues. CDR3 DNA sequence: TGTGCCAGCAGCGTAGTCCGGAGCGGTGAGCAGTTCTTC. Translated, it gives CASSVVRSGEQFF.

J is TRBJ1-2 and V is TRBV4-3; a weak D match, TRBD1 (6 bases). CDR1 LGHNA and CDR2 YSLEER come from the germline V gene. The CDR3 covers 18 residues. The V end lost 0 bases, the J end lost 6 bases, and 23 bases lay between the germline ends. The CDR3 region is CASSQDLRARGAHDGYTF. The CDR3 bases are TGCGCCAGCAGCCAAGATTTGAGGGCTCGGGGGGCACATGATGGCTACACCTTC.

The gene calls are TRBV11-2 and TRBJ2-7, with D possibly TRBD2 on 6 matching bases. CDR1 and CDR2 (germline): SGHAT, FQNNGV. Trimming took 5 bases from V and 4 from J, leaving 15 bases between them. This CDR3 has 14 residues. The CDR3 region has the DNA TGTGCCAGCAGCCGGAATGGGGGGTTATACGAGCAGTACTTC. Protein: CASSRNGGLYEQYF.

V usage is TRBV7-9 and J usage is TRBJ2-7, with 8 bases matching TRBD2. J lost 2 bases, V lost 4 bases, and 7 bases had no gene match. In germline, CDR1 is SEHNR, CDR2 FQNEAQ (reference sequence). This CDR3 spans 15 amino acids. CDR3 protein: CASSSGGGGAYEQYF. CDR3 DNA: TGTGCCAGCAGCTCCGGGGGGGGAGGGGCCTACGAGCAGTACTTC.

The chain joins TRBV7-9 to TRBJ2-3; weak D call: TRBD1 (5 bases). The V gene's germline CDR1 is SEHNR and CDR2 FQNEAQ (reference sequence). Trimming left V 5 bases short and J 0 bases short, with 12 bases between. This CDR3 spans 15 amino acids. CDR3 region: CASSHGAFSTDTQYF. In DNA, the CDR3 is TGTGCCAGCAGCCATGGGGCCTTTAGCACAGATACGCAGTATTTT.

V gene TRBV6-6 combines with J gene TRBJ2-3; D might be TRBD2 (6 bases). There are 16 residues in the CDR3. V was cut by 5 bases and J by 0 bases, with 15 bases left in between. Germline V gene data show CDR1 as MNHNY and CDR2 as SVGAGI (reference sequence). The CDR3 loop is CASSLRGSGSTDTQYF. DNA of the CDR3: TGTGCCAGCAGTCTCCGGGGGAGCGGGAGCACAGATACGCAGTATTTT.

The rearrangement joins TRBV5-1 to TRBJ1-6, with D maybe TRBD1 (5 bases). Germline V gene lookup returns CDR1 SGHRS and CDR2 YFSETQ. Trimming shortened V by 1 base and J by 7 bases, and 15 bases separated the two germline ends. The CDR3 consists of 16 residues. CDR3 bases: TGCGCCAGCAGCTTGACAGGTCCGAATGAGAATTCACCCCTCCACTTT. Protein product: CASSLTGPNENSPLHF.

The chain couples TRBV18 to TRBJ2-5; the match to TRBD1 covers 9 bases. Germline CDR1 is KGHSH and CDR2 is LQKENI. This CDR3 spans 16 amino acids. The V segment lost 2 bases and the J segment 5 bases; nucleotides outside the gene matches: 9. The CDR3 here is CASSPGTGRADETQYF. Here the CDR3 DNA reads TGTGCCAGCTCACCAGGGACAGGGAGAGCCGACGAGACCCAGTACTTC.

The rearrangement uses TRBV2 and TRBJ1-1; no firm D call. The germline V and J ends were trimmed by 3 bases and 3 bases, with 8 bases remaining between them. Germline V lookup: CDR1 SNHLY, CDR2 FYNNEI. The CDR3 is 13 amino acids. CDR3 bases: TGTGCCAGCAGTGATTCCCGGGACACTGAAGCTTTCTTT. As protein: CASSDSRDTEAFF.

This chain uses TRBV28 with TRBJ1-3, with D perhaps matching TRBD1 (6 bases). V was clipped by 0 bases and J by 0 bases, with 12 bases between them. Germline V CDR1 and CDR2: MDHEN, SYDVKM. The length of the CDR3 is 17 residues. In DNA, the CDR3 is TGTGCCAGCAGTTTATGGGTTGGACAGCCCTCTGGAAACACCATATATTTT. It codes for CASSLWVGQPSGNTIYF.

This clone was found a few times. The rearrangement links TRBV5-6 to TRBJ2-7, with a weak D call TRBD1 (6 bases). CDR3 length: 16 amino acids. V shed 8 bases and J shed 3 bases, with 24 bases lying between them. The germline CDR1 and CDR2 sequences are SGHDT and YYEEEE. The CDR3 loop reads CASGSSGDGGIYEQYF. The DNA for the CDR3 is TGTGCCAGTGGGAGTAGTGGGGATGGGGGCATCTACGAGCAGTACTTC.

This chain connects TRBV5-1 to TRBJ2-1, with D uncertain. The CDR3 length is 15 residues. Per the germline V gene, CDR1 is SGHRS and CDR2 is YFSETQ. With 2 bases removed from V and 0 bases from J, the gap between germline ends came to 9 bases. The CDR3 DNA is TGCGCCAGCAGCTTCGGCGGAAGCTCCTACAATGAGCAGTTCTTC. It codes for CASSFGGSSYNEQFF.

The V gene is TRBV7-2, the J gene TRBJ1-2; 8 nucleotides match TRBD1. There are 18 residues in the CDR3. V shed 0 bases and J 4 bases; nucleotides not matched to a gene: 13. The germline V gene encodes CDR1 SGHTA and CDR2 FQGNSA. The CDR3 is CASSLAGRGREEGYGYTF. CDR3 bases: TGTGCCAGCAGCTTAGCCGGCAGGGGGCGAGAAGAGGGCTATGGCTACACCTTC.

This chain connects TRBV5-1 to TRBJ1-1, with 7 bases identical to TRBD1. The germline gives CDR1 SGHRS, CDR2 YFSETQ. The CDR3 loop spans 17 amino acids. The trim removed 2 bases at V and 0 bases at J, leaving 10 bases unmatched. The chain's CDR3 is CASSLLTIRGMNTEAFF. The CDR3 DNA is TGCGCCAGCAGCTTACTCACCATCAGGGGGATGAACACTGAAGCTTTCTTT.

V gene TRBV6-5 combines with J gene TRBJ2-3; TRBD1 aligns across 9 bases. The CDR3 length is 14 residues. From germline, CDR1 is MNHEY and CDR2 SVGAGI. The V segment lost 4 bases and the J segment 4 bases; nucleotides outside the gene matches: 3. The CDR3 DNA follows: TGTGCCAGCAGTTTGGGACAGGGTGCAGATACGCAGTATTTT. The encoded protein is CASSLGQGADTQYF.

The gene calls are TRBV6-5 and TRBJ2-3, with D perhaps TRBD2 (6 bases). The CDR3 covers 14 residues. Germline CDR1 MNHEY, CDR2 SVGAGI. V lost 4 bases to trimming and J lost 0 bases, with 8 bases between them. CDR3: CASSFGGSTDTQYF. DNA of the CDR3: TGTGCCAGCAGTTTTGGGGGGAGCACAGATACGCAGTATTTT.

The V call is TRBV4-2, the J call TRBJ2-7, with a tentative D call TRBD1 (5 bases). The germline V gene has CDR1 LGHNA and CDR2 YNFKEQ. The CDR3 loop spans 16 amino acids. The V and J ends lost 0 bases and 0 bases respectively, with 12 bases between them. CDR3 protein: CASSQDPRVTSYEQYF. CDR3 sequence (DNA): TGTGCCAGCAGCCAAGATCCCAGGGTGACCTCCTACGAGCAGTACTTC.

The chain couples TRBV18 to TRBJ1-1, with D tentatively TRBD1 (5 bases). The V and J ends lost 6 bases and 1 base respectively, with 9 bases between them. CDR1 is KGHSH and CDR2 is LQKENI in the germline V gene. The CDR3 loop spans 13 amino acids. The CDR3 DNA reads TGTGCCAGCTCGCAGACAGCGAACACTGAAGCTTTCTTT. Protein sequence: CASSQTANTEAFF.

The chain joins TRBV28 to TRBJ1-2; no reliable D call. Germline values: CDR1 MDHEN, CDR2 SYDVKM. Trimming took 5 bases from V and 8 from J, leaving 21 bases between them. There are 15 residues in the CDR3. This CDR3 is CASSQEWEAALGYTF. The CDR3 DNA sequence: TGTGCCAGCAGTCAAGAGTGGGAGGCCGCATTGGGCTACACCTTC.

V and J are TRBV14 and TRBJ2-7, with 8 bases identical to TRBD1. J lost 5 bases, V lost 0 bases, and 12 bases had no gene match. The CDR3 has 17 amino acids. Germline CDR1 is SGHDN and CDR2 is FVKESK. CDR3 region: CASSQDWGAGGYHEQYF. The CDR3 DNA is TGTGCCAGCAGCCAAGATTGGGGCGCAGGGGGCTACCACGAGCAGTACTTC. Based on the CDR3 plus reference TRBV14 and TRBJ2-7, the full variable domain is EAGVTQFPSHSVIEKGQTVTLRCDPISGHDNLYWYRRVMGKEIKFLLHFVKESKQDESGMPNNRFLAERTGGTYSTLKVQPAELEDSGVYFCASSQDWGAGGYHEQYFGPGTRLTVT.

The CDR3 DNA follows: TGTGCCAGCAGTTCCCTCCGGGGCACAGGGGTTTACGAGCAGTACTTC. Protein product: CASSSLRGTGVYEQYF. This chain joins TRBV27 and TRBJ2-7; 7 nucleotides match TRBD1. The CDR3 consists of 16 residues. Germline loops: CDR1 MNHEY, CDR2 SMNVEV (reference sequence). Trimming at V came to 4 bases and at J to 4 bases, leaving 13 bases not matched to a gene.

V gene TRBV4-3 combines with J gene TRBJ1-4; 7 bases agree with TRBD1. CDR1 and CDR2 (germline): LGHNA, YSLEER. The CDR3 length is 17 residues. V lost 1 base and J lost 5; bases outside the gene matches: 10. CDR3 sequence reads: CASSQALWDSQNEKLFF. Written as DNA, the CDR3 is TGCGCCAGCAGCCAAGCCCTCTGGGACAGTCAGAATGAAAAACTGTTTTTT.

This clone was seen just once. In DNA form, the CDR3 reads TGTGCCAGCAGACCTCGGGACACCTCCTACGAGCAGTACTTC. Its protein is CASRPRDTSYEQYF. The rearrangement uses TRBV6-5 and TRBJ2-7, with D perhaps TRBD1 (6 bases). Trimming left V 6 bases short and J 0 bases short, with 12 bases between. This CDR3 has 14 amino acids. Germline V gene data show CDR1 as MNHEY and CDR2 as SVGAGI.

J is TRBJ2-1 and V is TRBV25-1; the match to TRBD2 covers 7 bases. After removal of 0 bases from V and 9 bases from J, the junction contained 5 bases not matched to a gene. Per germline, CDR1 MGHDK and CDR2 SYGVNS. The CDR3 contains 14 residues. CDR3 nucleotide sequence: TGTGCCAGCAGTGAATATATCTCGGGGGGTGAGCAGTTCTTC. It yields the protein CASSEYISGGEQFF.

This chain's CDR3 is CASTVIYGYTF. The CDR3 region has the DNA TGTGCCAGCACGGTAATCTATGGCTACACCTTC. The V and J genes are TRBV2 and TRBJ1-2; D unresolved. The CDR3 covers 11 residues. V was trimmed by 7 bases and J by 4 bases, leaving 7 bases between them. CDR1 and CDR2 (germline): SNHLY, FYNNEI.

This chain links TRBV12-5 with TRBJ2-7; 9 bases match TRBD1. Trimming cost V 5 bases and J 6 bases; bases outside gene matches: 11. Germline V CDR1 and CDR2: LGHNT, FRNRAP. The CDR3 has 15 amino acids. The CDR3, as DNA: TGTGCTAGTGGTCCCTCCCGGGACAGGGCTACCGAGCAGTACTTC. It codes for CASGPSRDRATEQYF.

This chain joins TRBV29-1 and TRBJ2-7; 11 bases align to TRBD1. The CDR3 is 14 residues long. The germline V gene encodes CDR1 SQVTM and CDR2 ANQGSEA. With V trimmed by 3 bases and J by 2 bases, 3 bases remained unmatched. CDR3 sequence: CSVDSGQGAYEQYF. DNA for the CDR3: TGCAGCGTTGATTCGGGACAGGGGGCCTACGAGCAGTACTTC.